These T cell receptor beta chains were read from a single sample in a study of blood T cell repertoires in COVID-19. Generated by immunoSEQ multiplex PCR, the TCRdb table keeps only in-frame clones and is missing some. The table lists fewer than 65,000 clones, roughly nine tenths of them singletons. Source material: peripheral blood. The receptors shown here come from a woman in her fifties or sixties with active or convalescent COVID-19. CDR3s include the opening cysteine and the closing phenylalanine or tryptophan. A D gene is named only where the DNA matches it firmly. Clone sizes are given selectively: once, few, many, or a class where the clone is expanded.

v_gene: TRBV2
j_gene: TRBJ1-5
len: 15
d_gene: TRBD1
abundance: NA
CDR3nt: TGTGCCAGCAGTGAAGCGGCGACAGGGACGCAGCCCCAGCATTTT
CDR3aa: CASSEAATGTQPQHF

v_gene: TRBV6-5
j_gene: TRBJ2-5
len: 15
d_gene: TRBD1
abundance: NA
CDR3nt: TGTGCCAGCAGTTACTCTGGACAGGTTGAAGAGACCCAGTACTTC
CDR3aa: CASSYSGQVEETQYF

v_gene: TRBV2
j_gene: TRBJ1-2
len: 17
d_gene: NA
abundance: NA
CDR3nt: TGTGCCAGCAGTGAAGTTCTTGTGGAGACAGCAACCTATGGCTACACCTTC
CDR3aa: CASSEVLVETATYGYTF

v_gene: TRBV7-8
j_gene: TRBJ1-2
len: 16
d_gene: TRBD1
abundance: NA
CDR3nt: TGTGCCAGCAGCTTAGAGGGCAGGGGGCAGGGATATGGCTACACCTTC
CDR3aa: CASSLEGRGQGYGYTF

v_gene: TRBV24-1
j_gene: TRBJ2-5
len: 15
d_gene: TRBD1
abundance: NA
CDR3nt: TGTGCCACCAGTGATTTCGGACAGGACCAAGAGACCCAGTACTTC
CDR3aa: CATSDFGQDQETQYF

v_gene: TRBV5-1
j_gene: TRBJ2-3
len: 16
d_gene: TRBD2
abundance: NA
CDR3nt: TGCGCCAGCAGCCGCGACTGGCGGGAGCTCACAGATACGCAGTATTTT
CDR3aa: CASSRDWRELTDTQYF

v_gene: TRBV29-1
j_gene: TRBJ1-5
len: 14
d_gene: NA
abundance: NA
CDR3nt: TGCAGCGTTGCGACAACAGATAGCAATCAGCCCCAGCATTTT
CDR3aa: CSVATTDSNQPQHF

v_gene: TRBV29-1
j_gene: TRBJ1-1
len: 12
d_gene: NA
abundance: NA
CDR3nt: TGCAGCGGGAGGACGGGGAACACTGAAGCTTTCTTT
CDR3aa: CSGRTGNTEAFF

v_gene: TRBV28
j_gene: TRBJ1-1
len: 12
d_gene: NA
abundance: NA
CDR3nt: TGTGCCAGCAGTTTATACGGGACTGAAGCTTTCTTT
CDR3aa: CASSLYGTEAFF

v_gene: TRBV4-1
j_gene: TRBJ2-5
len: 15
d_gene: NA
abundance: NA
CDR3nt: TGCGCCAGCAGCCAAGATGGGGTAGGCGGGGAGACCCAGTACTTC
CDR3aa: CASSQDGVGGETQYF

v_gene: TRBV18
j_gene: TRBJ1-1
len: 16
d_gene: NA
abundance: NA
CDR3nt: TGTGCCAGCTCACCAAGCCTAGGGGGGGGGAACACTGAAGCTTTCTTT
CDR3aa: CASSPSLGGGNTEAFF

v_gene: TRBV6-5
j_gene: TRBJ2-7
len: 15
d_gene: TRBD1
abundance: NA
CDR3nt: TGTGCCAGCAGCACAGGGGGCCCATATCCATACGAGCAGTACTTC
CDR3aa: CASSTGGPYPYEQYF

v_gene: TRBV6-5
j_gene: TRBJ2-7
len: 14
d_gene: TRBD2
abundance: NA
CDR3nt: TGTGCCAGCAGCCGCGTAGCGGGCTGGTGGGAGCAGTACTTC
CDR3aa: CASSRVAGWWEQYF

v_gene: TRBV3-1/TRBV3-2
j_gene: TRBJ1-1
len: 13
d_gene: NA
abundance: NA
CDR3nt: TGTGCCAGCACCTTTAGCCGGGACACTGAAGCTTTCTTT
CDR3aa: CASTFSRDTEAFF

v_gene: TRBV18
j_gene: TRBJ1-1
len: 15
d_gene: TRBD1
abundance: NA
CDR3nt: TGTGCCAGCTCACCAATTTCAGGGGGTGCGACTGAAGCTTTCTTT
CDR3aa: CASSPISGGATEAFF

v_gene: TRBV10-1
j_gene: TRBJ2-3
len: 16
d_gene: TRBD1
abundance: NA
CDR3nt: TGCGCCAGCAGTGAGTCGGGACAGGGAAGGACAGATACGCAGTATTTT
CDR3aa: CASSESGQGRTDTQYF

v_gene: TRBV7-3
j_gene: TRBJ2-1
len: 15
d_gene: NA
abundance: NA
CDR3nt: TGTGCCAGCAGCTTAGCGGGAACTTCCTACAATGAGCAGTTCTTC
CDR3aa: CASSLAGTSYNEQFF

v_gene: TRBV4-1
j_gene: TRBJ2-1
len: 14
d_gene: NA
abundance: NA
CDR3nt: TGCGCCAGCAGCCAAGATCGTGGAGGCAATGAGCAGTTCTTC
CDR3aa: CASSQDRGGNEQFF

v_gene: TRBV2
j_gene: TRBJ2-3
len: 14
d_gene: TRBD2
abundance: NA
CDR3nt: TGTGCCAGCACCAAGACTAGCGGCGCAGATACGCAGTATTTT
CDR3aa: CASTKTSGADTQYF

v_gene: TRBV30
j_gene: TRBJ2-6
len: 13
d_gene: NA
abundance: NA
CDR3nt: TGTGCCTGGACAGTCTCTGGGGCCAACGTCCTGACTTTC
CDR3aa: CAWTVSGANVLTF

v_gene: TRBV5-8
j_gene: TRBJ1-2
len: 15
d_gene: NA
abundance: NA
CDR3nt: TGTGCCAGCAGCTTGGAAGGGAGAGCGAACTATGGCTACACCTTC
CDR3aa: CASSLEGRANYGYTF

v_gene: TRBV11-3
j_gene: TRBJ2-3
len: 13
d_gene: TRBD1
abundance: NA
CDR3nt: TGTGCCAGCTCAGGGGGTAGCACAGATACGCAGTATTTT
CDR3aa: CASSGGSTDTQYF

v_gene: TRBV7-9
j_gene: TRBJ1-5
len: 14
d_gene: NA
abundance: NA
CDR3nt: TGTGCCAGCAGCTTAGGCAGTCACAATCAGCCCCAGCATTTT
CDR3aa: CASSLGSHNQPQHF

v_gene: TRBV3-1/TRBV3-2
j_gene: TRBJ2-1
len: 14
d_gene: TRBD2
abundance: NA
CDR3nt: TGTGCCAGCAGACCTAGCGGGGGGGCGCATGAGCAGTTCTTC
CDR3aa: CASRPSGGAHEQFF

v_gene: TRBV5-6
j_gene: TRBJ2-5
len: 17
d_gene: TRBD1
abundance: NA
CDR3nt: TGTGCCAGCAGCCCAGGGACAGGGGGCAGACGGCAAGAGACCCAGTACTTC
CDR3aa: CASSPGTGGRRQETQYF

v_gene: TRBV6-6
j_gene: TRBJ1-3
len: 15
d_gene: TRBD1
abundance: NA
CDR3nt: TGTGCCAGCAGATGGGACAGGGCAGCGGGAAACACCATATATTTT
CDR3aa: CASRWDRAAGNTIYF

v_gene: TRBV12-3/TRBV12-4
j_gene: TRBJ1-5
len: 12
d_gene: NA
abundance: few
CDR3nt: TGTGCCAGCAGTTTTTCCAGGCAGCCCCAGCATTTT
CDR3aa: CASSFSRQPQHF